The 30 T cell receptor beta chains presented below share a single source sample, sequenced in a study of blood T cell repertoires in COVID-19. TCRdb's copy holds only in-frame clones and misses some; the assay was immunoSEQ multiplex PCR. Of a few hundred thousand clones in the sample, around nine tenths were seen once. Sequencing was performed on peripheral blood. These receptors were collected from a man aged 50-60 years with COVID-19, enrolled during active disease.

The CDR3 bases are TGTGCCACTGGGGGGCGGGAGGCCGCAGATACGCAGTATTTT. It translates to CATGGREAADTQYF. J is TRBJ2-3 and V is TRBV6-6; TRBD2 matches 8 bases. The CDR3 covers 14 residues. V was pared by 10 bases and J by 4 bases, with 10 bases of the junction left unmatched. CDR1 and CDR2 from the germline V gene are MNHNY and SVGAGI (reference sequence).

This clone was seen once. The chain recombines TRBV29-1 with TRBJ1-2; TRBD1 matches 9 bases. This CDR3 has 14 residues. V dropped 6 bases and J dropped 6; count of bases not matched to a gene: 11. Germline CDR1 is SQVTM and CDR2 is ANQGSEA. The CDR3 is CSVRRFTGGDGYTF. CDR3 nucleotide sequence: TGCAGCGTCCGCCGATTCACAGGGGGCGATGGCTACACCTTC.

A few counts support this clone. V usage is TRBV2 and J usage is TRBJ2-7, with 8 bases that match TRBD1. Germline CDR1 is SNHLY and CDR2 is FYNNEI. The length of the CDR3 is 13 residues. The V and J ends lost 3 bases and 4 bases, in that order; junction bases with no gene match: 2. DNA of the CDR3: TGTGCCAGCAGTGACACAGGGGGTTACGAGCAGTACTTC. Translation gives CASSDTGGYEQYF. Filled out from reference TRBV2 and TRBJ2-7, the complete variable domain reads EPEVTQTPSHQVTQMGQEVILRCVPISNHLYFYWYRQILGQKVEFLVSFYNNEISEKSEIFDDQFSVERPDGSNFTLKIRSTKLEDSAMYFCASSDTGGYEQYFGPGTRLTVT.

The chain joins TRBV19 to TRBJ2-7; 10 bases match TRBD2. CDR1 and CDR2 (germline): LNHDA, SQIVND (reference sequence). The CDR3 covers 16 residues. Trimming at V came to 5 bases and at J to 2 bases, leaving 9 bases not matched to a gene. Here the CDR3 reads CASSPTTGLAAYEQYF. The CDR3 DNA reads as TGTGCCAGTAGTCCCACCACAGGACTAGCGGCCTACGAGCAGTACTTC.

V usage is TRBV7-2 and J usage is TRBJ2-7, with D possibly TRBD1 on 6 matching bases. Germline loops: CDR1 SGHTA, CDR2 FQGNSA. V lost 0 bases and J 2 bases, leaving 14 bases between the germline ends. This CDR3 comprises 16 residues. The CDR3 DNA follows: TGTGCCAGCAGCTTAGCCGCTGACACAGGGACCTACGAGCAGTACTTC. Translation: CASSLAADTGTYEQYF.

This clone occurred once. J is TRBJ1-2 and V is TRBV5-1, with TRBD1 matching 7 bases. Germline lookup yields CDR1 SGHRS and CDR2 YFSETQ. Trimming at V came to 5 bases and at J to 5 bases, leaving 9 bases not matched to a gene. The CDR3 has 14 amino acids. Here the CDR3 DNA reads TGCGCCAGCAGAACCGCGACAGGGTCGTATGGCTACACCTTC. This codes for CASRTATGSYGYTF.

The CDR3 nucleotides read TGTGCCAGCAGCCCTTACCTGGGACAGGGGCGTACCTACGAGCAGTACTTC. Its protein product is CASSPYLGQGRTYEQYF. The chain employs TRBV6-2 or TRBV6-3 and TRBJ2-7; 10 bases match TRBD1. Germline CDR1 and CDR2: MNHEY and SVGEGT. Trimming took 6 bases from V and 2 from J; bases not matched to a gene: 13. The CDR3 contains 17 residues.

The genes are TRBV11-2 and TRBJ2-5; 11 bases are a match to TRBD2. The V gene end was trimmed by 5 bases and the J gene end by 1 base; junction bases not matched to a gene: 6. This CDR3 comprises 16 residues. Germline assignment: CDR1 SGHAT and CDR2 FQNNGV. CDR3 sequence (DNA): TGTGCCAGCAGCCTTCTGACTAGCGGGGTCCAAGAGACCCAGTACTTC. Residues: CASSLLTSGVQETQYF.

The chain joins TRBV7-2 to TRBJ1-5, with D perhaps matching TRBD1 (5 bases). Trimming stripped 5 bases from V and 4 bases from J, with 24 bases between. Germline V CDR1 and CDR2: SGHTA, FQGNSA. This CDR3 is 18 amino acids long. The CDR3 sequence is CASSTSGQLQSKNQPQHF. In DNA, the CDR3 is TGTGCCAGCAGCACGTCCGGACAACTCCAATCGAAGAATCAGCCCCAGCATTTT. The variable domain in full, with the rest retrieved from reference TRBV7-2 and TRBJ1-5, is GAGVSQSPSNKVTEKGKDVELRCDPISGHTALYWYRQSLGQGLEFLIYFQGNSAPDKSGLPSDRFSAERTGGSVSTLTIQRTQQEDSAVYLCASSTSGQLQSKNQPQHFGDGTRLSIL.

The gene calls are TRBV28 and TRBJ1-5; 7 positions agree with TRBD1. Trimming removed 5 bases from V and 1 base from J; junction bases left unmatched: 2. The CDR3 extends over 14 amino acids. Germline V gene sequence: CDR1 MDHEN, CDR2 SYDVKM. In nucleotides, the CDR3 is TGTGCCAGCAGTACAGGGGTCAGCAATCAGCCCCAGCATTTT. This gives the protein CASSTGVSNQPQHF.

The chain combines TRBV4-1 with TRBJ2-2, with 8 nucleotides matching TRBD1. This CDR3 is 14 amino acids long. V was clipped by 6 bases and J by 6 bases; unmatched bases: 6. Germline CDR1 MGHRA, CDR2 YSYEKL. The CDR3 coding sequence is TGCGCCAGCAGACATACAGGGGGTCCCGGGGAGCTGTTTTTT. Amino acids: CASRHTGGPGELFF.

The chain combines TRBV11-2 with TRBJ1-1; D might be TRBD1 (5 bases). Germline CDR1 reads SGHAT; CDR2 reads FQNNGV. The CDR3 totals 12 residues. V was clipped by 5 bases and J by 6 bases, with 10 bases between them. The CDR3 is CASSPRTPEAFF. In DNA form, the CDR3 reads TGTGCCAGCAGCCCACGGACACCTGAAGCTTTCTTT.

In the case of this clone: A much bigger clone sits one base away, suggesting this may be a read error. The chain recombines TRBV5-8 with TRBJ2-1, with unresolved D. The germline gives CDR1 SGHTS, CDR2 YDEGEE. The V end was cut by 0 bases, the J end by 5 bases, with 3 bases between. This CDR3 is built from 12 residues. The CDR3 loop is CASSLGDNEQFF. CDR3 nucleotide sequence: TGTGCCAGCAGCTTGGGAGACAATGAGCAGTTCTTC. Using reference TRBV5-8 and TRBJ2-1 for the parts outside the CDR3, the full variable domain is EAGVTQSPTHLIKTRGQQATLRCSPISGHTSVYWYQQALGLGLQFLLWYDEGEERNRGNFPPRFSGRQFPNYSSELNVNALELEDSALYLCASSLGDNEQFFGPGTRLTVL.

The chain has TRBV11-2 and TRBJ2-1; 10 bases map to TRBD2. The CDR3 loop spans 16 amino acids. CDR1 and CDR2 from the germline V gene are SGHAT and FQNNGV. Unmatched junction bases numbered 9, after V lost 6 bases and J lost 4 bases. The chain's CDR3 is CASRNPGLADYNEQFF. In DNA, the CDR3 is TGTGCCAGCAGAAACCCTGGACTAGCGGATTACAATGAGCAGTTCTTC.

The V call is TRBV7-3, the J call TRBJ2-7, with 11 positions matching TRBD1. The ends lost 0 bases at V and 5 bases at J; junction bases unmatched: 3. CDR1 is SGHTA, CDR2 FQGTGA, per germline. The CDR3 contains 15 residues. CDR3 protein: CASSLTGTGGDEQYF. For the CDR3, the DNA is TGTGCCAGCAGCTTAACAGGGACAGGGGGTGACGAGCAGTACTTC.

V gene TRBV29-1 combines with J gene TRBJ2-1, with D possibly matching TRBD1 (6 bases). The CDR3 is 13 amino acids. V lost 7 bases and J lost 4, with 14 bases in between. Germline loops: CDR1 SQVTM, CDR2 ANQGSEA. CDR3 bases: TGCAGCGCTCGACAGGACCGGTACAATGAGCAGTTCTTC. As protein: CSARQDRYNEQFF.

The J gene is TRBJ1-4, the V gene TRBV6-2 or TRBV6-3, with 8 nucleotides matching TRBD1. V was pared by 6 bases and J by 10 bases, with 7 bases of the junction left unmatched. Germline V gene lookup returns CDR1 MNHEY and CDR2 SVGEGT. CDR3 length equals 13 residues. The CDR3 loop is CASSRQGFGKLFF. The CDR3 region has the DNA TGTGCCAGCAGCCGACAGGGGTTCGGAAAACTGTTTTTT.

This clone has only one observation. Here the CDR3 DNA reads TGTGCCAGCAGCCCCCGGGACAGGGGGCCAGTCGAGCAGTACTTC. As protein: CASSPRDRGPVEQYF. The chain links TRBV3-1 (or the pseudogene TRBV3-2) to TRBJ2-7; 12 nucleotides match TRBD1. Germline CDR1 LGHDT, CDR2 YNNKEL (reference sequence). V lost 4 bases to trimming and J lost 6 bases; unmatched junction nucleotides: 7. The CDR3 consists of 15 residues.

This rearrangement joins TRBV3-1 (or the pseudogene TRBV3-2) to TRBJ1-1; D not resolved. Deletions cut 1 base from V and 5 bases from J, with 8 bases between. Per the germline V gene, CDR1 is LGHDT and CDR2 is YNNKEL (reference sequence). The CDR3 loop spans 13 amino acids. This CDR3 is CASSQVPGTEAFF. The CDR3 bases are TGTGCCAGCAGCCAAGTCCCCGGGACTGAAGCTTTCTTT.

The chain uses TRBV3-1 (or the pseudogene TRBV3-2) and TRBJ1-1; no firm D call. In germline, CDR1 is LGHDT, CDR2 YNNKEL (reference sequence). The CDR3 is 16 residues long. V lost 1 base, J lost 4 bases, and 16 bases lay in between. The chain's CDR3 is CASSQASRDPGTEAFF. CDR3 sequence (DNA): TGTGCCAGCAGCCAAGCTTCCCGGGATCCGGGCACTGAAGCTTTCTTT.

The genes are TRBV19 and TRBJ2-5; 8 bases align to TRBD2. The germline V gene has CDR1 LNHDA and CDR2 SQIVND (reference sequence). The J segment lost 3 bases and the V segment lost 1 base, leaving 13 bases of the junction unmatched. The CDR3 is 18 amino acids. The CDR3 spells CASSIGVVAGRLEETQYF. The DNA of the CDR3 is TGTGCCAGTAGTATAGGGGTGGTAGCGGGGCGTTTAGAAGAGACCCAGTACTTC.

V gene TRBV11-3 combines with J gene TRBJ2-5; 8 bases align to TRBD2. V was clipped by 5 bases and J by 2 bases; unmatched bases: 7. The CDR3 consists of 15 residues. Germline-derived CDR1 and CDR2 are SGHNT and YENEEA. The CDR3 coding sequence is TGTGCCAGCAGCAACAGCGGGAGCGGACAAGAGACCCAGTACTTC. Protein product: CASSNSGSGQETQYF.

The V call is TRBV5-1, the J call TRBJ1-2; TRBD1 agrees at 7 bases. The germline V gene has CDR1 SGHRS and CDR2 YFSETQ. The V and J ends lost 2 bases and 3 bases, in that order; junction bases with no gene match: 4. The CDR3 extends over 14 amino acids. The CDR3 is CASSFDREYYGYTF. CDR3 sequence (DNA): TGCGCCAGCAGCTTCGACAGGGAATACTATGGCTACACCTTC.

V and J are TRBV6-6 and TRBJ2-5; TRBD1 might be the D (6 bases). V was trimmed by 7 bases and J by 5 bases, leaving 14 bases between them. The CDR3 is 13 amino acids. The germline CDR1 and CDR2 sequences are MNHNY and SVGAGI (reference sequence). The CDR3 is CASTPGHWETQYF. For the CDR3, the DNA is TGTGCCAGCACCCCGGGACACTGGGAGACCCAGTACTTC.

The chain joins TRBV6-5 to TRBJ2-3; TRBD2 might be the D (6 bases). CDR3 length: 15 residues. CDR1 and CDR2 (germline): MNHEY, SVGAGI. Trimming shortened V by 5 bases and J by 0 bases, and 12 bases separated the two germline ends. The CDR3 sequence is CASSPPGSSTDTQYF. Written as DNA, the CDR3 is TGTGCCAGCAGTCCTCCCGGGAGCAGCACAGATACGCAGTATTTT.

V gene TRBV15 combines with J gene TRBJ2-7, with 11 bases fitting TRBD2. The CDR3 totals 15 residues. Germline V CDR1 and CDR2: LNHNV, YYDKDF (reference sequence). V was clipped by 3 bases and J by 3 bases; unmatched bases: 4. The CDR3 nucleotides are TGTGCCACCAGCAGGTTGACTAGCGGGAACTACGAGCAGTACTTC. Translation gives CATSRLTSGNYEQYF.

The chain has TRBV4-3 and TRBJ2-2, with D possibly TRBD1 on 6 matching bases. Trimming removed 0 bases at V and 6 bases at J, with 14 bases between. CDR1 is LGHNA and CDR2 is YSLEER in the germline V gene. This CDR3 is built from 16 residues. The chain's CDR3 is CASSQDSTGSPGELFF. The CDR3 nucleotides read TGCGCCAGCAGCCAAGATAGTACAGGGAGCCCCGGGGAGCTGTTTTTT.

CDR3 DNA sequence: TGTGCCAGCAGCTTCCAAGGGACTACTAATGAGCAGTTCTTC. This encodes CASSFQGTTNEQFF. V is TRBV5-5 and J is TRBJ2-1, with 7 bases lining up with TRBD2. V trimming: 2 bases; J trimming: 7 bases; junction bases outside the gene matches: 6. The CDR3 runs to 14 residues. Looked up from germline, CDR1 is SGHKS and CDR2 is YYEKEE (reference sequence).

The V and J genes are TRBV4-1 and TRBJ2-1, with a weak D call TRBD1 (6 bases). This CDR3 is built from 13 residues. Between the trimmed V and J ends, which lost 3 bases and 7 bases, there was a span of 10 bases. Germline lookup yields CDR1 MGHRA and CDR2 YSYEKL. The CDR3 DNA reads TGCGCCAGCAGCCAGTCAGGGGAGAATGAGCAGTTCTTC. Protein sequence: CASSQSGENEQFF.

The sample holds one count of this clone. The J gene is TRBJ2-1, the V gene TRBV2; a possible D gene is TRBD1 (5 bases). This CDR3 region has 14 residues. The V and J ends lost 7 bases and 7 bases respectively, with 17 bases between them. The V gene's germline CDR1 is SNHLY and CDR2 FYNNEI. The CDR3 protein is CASISREGENEQFF. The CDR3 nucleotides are TGTGCCAGCATTTCCAGGGAAGGCGAGAATGAGCAGTTCTTC.